These 26 T cell receptor beta chains were sequenced from one sample in a study of T cell repertoires in cytomegalovirus infection (dated by TCRdb to the late 2010s). Taken with the paper, the label for treatment or condition translates to: in vitro stimulation with specific CMV peptide epitopes to enrich CMV-specific T cells. Their specific antigens are unknown. Sequenced using an Illumina HiSeq 1500. Starting from the raw public reads, TCRdb applied fastp trimming at Q25, assembled clones with MiXCR and retained in-frame beta chains. Entries are consolidated by CDR3 protein sequence, retaining the most common genes and DNA. This sample comprises around 430,000 distinct CDR3 sequences, under 55% of them detected only once. The ten largest clones take up about two fifths of the sample. Source: cultured PBMCs, taken from culture after CMV antigen stimulation. The receptors derive from a human donor in good health (CMV status not recorded). Some clones in this sample may be carry-over from other donors' samples.

This sequence joins TRBV19 and TRBJ1-1; no definite D call. This CDR3 has 14 amino acids. Between the trimmed V and J ends, which lost 3 bases and 5 bases, there was a span of 13 bases. Germline values: CDR1 LNHDA, CDR2 SQIVND (reference sequence). CDR3 bases: TGTGCCAGTAGTATGTCGAGGGTGGGGACTGAAGCTTTCTTT. Amino acid sequence: CASSMSRVGTEAFF.

The chain combines TRBV7-6 with TRBJ1-5; TRBD1 is a possible D gene (6 bases). V was clipped by 1 base and J by 0 bases, with 16 bases between them. The CDR3 length is 18 residues. CDR1 is SGHVS and CDR2 is FNYEAQ in the germline V gene. CDR3 DNA sequence: TGTGCCAGCAGCTTAGGGGCCGCAGGGGCGTTTAGCAATCAGCCCCAGCATTTT. Translation gives CASSLGAAGAFSNQPQHF.

As DNA, the CDR3 is TGTGCCAGCAGCCGGGACAGGGCCGGAGTTGAAGCTTTCTTT. It specifies CASSRDRAGVEAFF. The chain is built from TRBV7-2 and TRBJ1-1; 9 bases fit TRBD1. The CDR3 length is 14 residues. Per germline, CDR1 SGHTA and CDR2 FQGNSA. J gave up 7 bases and V 5 bases, and 8 bases lay outside the gene matches.

The table lists this clonotype with many counts. The chain uses TRBV7-2 and TRBJ2-7, with a tentative D call TRBD2 (6 bases). The CDR3 loop spans 14 amino acids. Trimming took 6 bases from V and 4 from J, leaving 16 bases between them. Germline values: CDR1 SGHTA, CDR2 FQGNSA. The CDR3 coding sequence is TGTGCCAGCAGTGCGATCGGGAGAAGGTACGAGCAGTACTTC. Its translation is CASSAIGRRYEQYF.

This clonotype was detected a few times. The chain has TRBV7-2 and TRBJ1-5; D unclear. Germline CDR1 reads SGHTA; CDR2 reads FQGNSA. Trimming shortened V by 4 bases and J by 1 base, and 8 bases separated the two germline ends. The length of the CDR3 is 14 residues. The CDR3 here is CASSSRGSNQPQHF. The CDR3 DNA sequence: TGTGCCAGCAGCTCCCGTGGGAGCAATCAGCCCCAGCATTTT.

This clonotype was seen more than once but under ten times. CDR3: CASSIRNEQFF. The DNA of the CDR3 is TGTGCCAGCAGCATCAGGAATGAGCAGTTCTTC. This chain uses TRBV7-9 with TRBJ2-1; D gene ambiguous. The V gene lost 5 bases and the J gene lost 7 bases, with 6 bases spanning the gap. This CDR3 is 11 amino acids long. CDR1 and CDR2 (germline): SEHNR, FQNEAQ (reference sequence).

The chain has TRBV3-1 and TRBJ2-1; D could derive from TRBD1 or TRBD2 (5 bases each). Looked up from germline, CDR1 is LGHDT and CDR2 is YNNKEL (reference sequence). V lost 0 bases to trimming and J lost 14 bases, with 17 bases between them. This CDR3 has 14 residues. Here the CDR3 reads CASSQDGDRLPKFF. CDR3 DNA: TGTGCCAGCAGCCAAGATGGGGACCGCCTCCCAAAGTTCTTC.

The CDR3 sequence: CASSAQGLTDSPLHF. CDR3 nucleotides: TGTGCCAGCAGTGCACAGGGATTGACGGATTCACCCCTCCACTTT. The chain uses TRBV12-3 or TRBV12-4 and TRBJ1-6; the D gene is possibly TRBD1 (6 bases). V was cut by 5 bases and J by 8 bases, with 16 bases left in between. This CDR3 contains 15 residues.

The V call is TRBV10-3, the J call TRBJ2-2, with D unclear. V was trimmed by 8 bases and J by 3 bases, leaving 13 bases between them. The CDR3 extends over 14 amino acids. Germline lookup yields CDR1 ENHRY and CDR2 SYGVKD. Written as DNA, the CDR3 is TGTGCCATCGACCGAGGCATGGACACCGGGGAGCTGTTTTTT. Its protein is CAIDRGMDTGELFF.

V and J are TRBV2 and TRBJ2-1; D ambiguous. The CDR3 length is 13 residues. With 4 bases removed from V and 8 bases from J, the gap between germline ends came to 12 bases. CDR1 is SNHLY and CDR2 is FYNNEI in the germline V gene. DNA for the CDR3: TGTGCCAGCAGTGTAGTGCAGGCCCATGAGCAGTTCTTC. This gives the protein CASSVVQAHEQFF.

There are a few counts of this clonotype. V and J are TRBV6-1 and TRBJ2-1; 7 bases agree with TRBD2. The CDR3 loop spans 15 amino acids. The J segment lost 7 bases and the V segment lost 2 bases, leaving 8 bases of the junction unmatched. Germline CDR1 and CDR2: MNHNS and SASEGT. DNA of the CDR3: TGTGCCAGCAGTGAATGGGAGGGCTCCCTAAATGAGCAGTTCTTC. It specifies CASSEWEGSLNEQFF.

Concerning this clonotype itself: Compared with germline, one end of the junction differs, possibly owing to a read error. V and J are TRBV19 and TRBJ1-5; no clear D. The germline gives CDR1 LNHDA, CDR2 SQIVND (reference sequence). The CDR3 length is 13 residues. The CDR3 reads CAGSRTPNQPQHF. The CDR3 nucleotides read TGTGCCGGTAGTAGGACGCCCAATCAGCCCCAGCATTTT.

The gene calls are TRBV27 and TRBJ2-1; D ambiguous. The CDR3 extends over 14 amino acids. Trimming took 2 bases from V and 2 from J, leaving 7 bases between them. Germline assignment: CDR1 MNHEY and CDR2 SMNVEV (reference sequence). In DNA, the CDR3 is TGTGCCAGCAGTTTAGGGGTCCCCTACAATGAGCAGTTCTTC. The encoded protein is CASSLGVPYNEQFF.

This clonotype was detected a few times. The V gene is TRBV12-3 or TRBV12-4, the J gene TRBJ1-2; D not resolved. The CDR3 is made up of 13 amino acids. Between the trimmed V and J ends, which lost 5 bases and 5 bases, there was a span of 12 bases. CDR3 nucleotides: TGTGCCAGCAGTGCCCGGACGGGGTATGGCTACACCTTC. Encoded protein: CASSARTGYGYTF.

This clonotype was seen more than once but under ten times. The rearrangement uses TRBV7-2 and TRBJ2-3; D is tentatively TRBD1 or TRBD2 (5 bases each). The CDR3 length is 14 residues. The ends were cut back, 6 bases at V and 4 bases at J, with 14 bases in the middle. Germline CDR1 is SGHTA and CDR2 is FQGNSA. The CDR3 protein is CASSIEGLSDTQYF. CDR3 nucleotide sequence: TGTGCCAGCAGTATTGAGGGGCTGTCAGATACGCAGTATTTT.

The CDR3 region is CASSPPGTGGTDTQYF. Written as DNA, the CDR3 is TGTGCCAGCAGCCCACCCGGGACAGGGGGCACAGATACGCAGTATTTT. This chain uses TRBV7-9 with TRBJ2-3, with 10 bases fitting TRBD1. This CDR3 is 16 amino acids long. The V gene's germline CDR1 is SEHNR and CDR2 FQNEAQ (reference sequence). Trimming removed 5 bases from V and 1 base from J; junction bases left unmatched: 6.

The chain has TRBV12-3 or TRBV12-4 and TRBJ1-5; maybe TRBD1 (5 bases). This CDR3 region has 15 residues. The V end was cut by 6 bases, the J end by 1 base, with 13 bases between. Written as DNA, the CDR3 is TGTGCCAGCAGCGCGACAGTTACGAGCAATCAGCCCCAGCATTTT. This sequence encodes CASSATVTSNQPQHF.

The CDR3 DNA reads TGTGCCAGCAGACCGGGACAGAGCTATGGCTACACCTTC. It specifies CASRPGQSYGYTF. The chain joins TRBV6-8 to TRBJ1-2, with TRBD1 identical over 7 bases. This CDR3 is 13 amino acids long. The V and J ends lost 6 bases and 4 bases, in that order; junction bases with no gene match: 5. The germline V gene has CDR1 MNHGY and CDR2 SAAAGT.

In this sample, this clonotype turned up once. The rearrangement uses TRBV5-4 and TRBJ1-6, with D maybe TRBD1 (5 bases). This CDR3 spans 14 amino acids. V shed 2 bases and J shed 10 bases, with 13 bases lying between them. The germline V gene has CDR1 SGHNT and CDR2 YYREEE (reference sequence). CDR3 in DNA: TGTGCCAGCAGCTTTGGAGGGGTGCCCTCACCCCTCCACTTT. This sequence encodes CASSFGGVPSPLHF. Full variable domain (rest looked up from reference TRBV5-4 and TRBJ1-6): ETGVTQSPTHLIKTRGQQVTLRCSSQSGHNTVSWYQQALGQGPQFIFQYYREEENGRGNFPPRFSGLQFPNYSSELNVNALELDDSALYLCASSFGGVPSPLHFGNGTRLTVT.

The chain couples TRBV7-2 to TRBJ2-5; maybe TRBD2 (5 bases). The CDR3 is 12 amino acids. The V end was cut by 6 bases, the J end by 13 bases, with 18 bases between. From germline, CDR1 is SGHTA and CDR2 FQGNSA. The CDR3 spells CASSPLRGLPYF. DNA of the CDR3: TGTGCCAGCAGTCCGCTTAGAGGACTCCCGTACTTC.

This clonotype was recorded only once. The J gene is TRBJ2-7, the V gene TRBV27; 8 bases fit TRBD1. CDR1 is MNHEY and CDR2 is SMNVEV in the germline V gene (reference sequence). V gave up 5 bases and J gave up 7 bases; unmatched junction bases: 10. The CDR3 contains 14 residues. In DNA, the CDR3 is TGTGCCAGCAGTAGGGGGCAGGGGGCGCGGGAGCAGTACTTC. It is translated as CASSRGQGAREQYF.

The gene calls are TRBV7-6 and TRBJ2-7, with D hard to call. Trimming removed 5 bases at V and 6 bases at J, with 14 bases between. CDR1 is SGHVS and CDR2 is FNYEAQ in the germline V gene. The CDR3 contains 13 residues. CDR3 sequence reads: CASSPGPLGEQYF. In nucleotides, the CDR3 is TGTGCCAGCAGCCCCGGTCCACTGGGCGAGCAGTACTTC.

V is TRBV20-1 and J is TRBJ2-2; 10 bases match TRBD2. The CDR3 runs to 14 residues. Germline loops: CDR1 DFQATT, CDR2 SNEGSKA (reference sequence). J lost 3 bases, V lost 5 bases, and 3 bases had no gene match. The CDR3 loop reads CSAGAGGDTGELFF. In DNA, the CDR3 is TGCAGTGCTGGAGCGGGAGGGGACACCGGGGAGCTGTTTTTT.

This clonotype was detected only a few times. The J gene is TRBJ2-1, the V gene TRBV7-8; 8 positions match TRBD1. Germline CDR1 SGHVS, CDR2 FQNEAQ. The trim removed 5 bases at V and 3 bases at J, leaving 24 bases unmatched. The CDR3 length is 21 residues. Written as DNA, the CDR3 is TGTGCCAGCAGCCACCCCGGACAGGGAGTTCACAAGGGGGGCCTCTACAATGAGCAGTTCTTC. Protein product: CASSHPGQGVHKGGLYNEQFF.

The chain has TRBV6-1 and TRBJ1-1, with D unclear. The CDR3 length is 13 residues. Germline CDR1 and CDR2: MNHNS and SASEGT. V was trimmed by 5 bases and J by 1 base, leaving 8 bases between them. Here the CDR3 reads CASSYDGNTEAFF. The CDR3 DNA is TGTGCCAGCAGTTATGACGGGAACACTGAAGCTTTCTTT.

This clonotype was counted only a few times. The chain recombines TRBV7-8 with TRBJ2-1; D not certain. This CDR3 spans 14 amino acids. V dropped 7 bases and J dropped 12 bases, with 22 bases sitting between them. Germline CDR1 and CDR2: SGHVS and FQNEAQ. The chain's CDR3 is CASTVDWPRPAQFF. In DNA, the CDR3 is TGTGCCAGCACCGTGGATTGGCCGCGCCCAGCGCAGTTCTTC.